These T cell receptor beta chains were read from a single sample in a study of shared clonotypes between healthy human individuals. Data came from immunoSEQ multiplex PCR; TCRdb stores just in-frame clones and leaves some out. Of a few hundred thousand clones listed, roughly 87% are singletons. The material sequenced was memory CD8+ T cells sorted from blood. These receptors were obtained from a man in his late teens or twenties in good health. The CDR3 runs from the conserved cysteine through the conserved F or W. D genes are given only for firm matches. A clone size is listed for some rows: how often the clone was seen (once, few, many), or a class if it is expanded.

J: TRBJ2-1
size: .
length: 17
V: TRBV10-2
D: TRBD1
DNA: TGCGCCAGCAGTTCTTTACCGACAGGGAATTCCTACAATGAGCAGTTCTTC
CDR3: CASSSLPTGNSYNEQFF

J: TRBJ2-7
size: .
length: 15
V: TRBV27
D: .
DNA: TGTGCCAGCAGCATCAACATCGAGGGAGGCTACGAGCAGTACTTC
CDR3: CASSINIEGGYEQYF

J: TRBJ1-1
size: .
length: 13
V: TRBV7-9
D: .
DNA: TGTGCCAGCAGCCCCCCCATGAACACTGAAGCTTTCTTT
CDR3: CASSPPMNTEAFF

J: TRBJ2-1
size: .
length: 15
V: TRBV6-5
D: TRBD2
DNA: TGTGCCAGCAGTTACGGGCTAGCGGGGGCCAATGAGCAGTTCTTC
CDR3: CASSYGLAGANEQFF

J: TRBJ1-5
size: .
length: 15
V: TRBV6-1
D: TRBD1
DNA: TGTGCCAGCATGAAGAATGACAGGGGCACTCAGCCCCAGCATTTT
CDR3: CASMKNDRGTQPQHF

J: TRBJ1-1
size: .
length: 17
V: TRBV5-8
D: TRBD1
DNA: TGTGCCAGCAGCCTGTCGACTTGGACAGGGGTTATAACTGAAGCTTTCTTT
CDR3: CASSLSTWTGVITEAFF

J: TRBJ2-7
size: .
length: 14
V: TRBV6-5
D: .
DNA: TGTGCCAGCAGTCCCTTGATCGGTCGGTACGAGCAGTACTTC
CDR3: CASSPLIGRYEQYF

J: TRBJ2-7
size: .
length: 15
V: TRBV11-2
D: .
DNA: TGTGCCAGCAGCTTAAATTTCGGAGGCAGCAACGAGCAGTACTTC
CDR3: CASSLNFGGSNEQYF

J: TRBJ1-4
size: .
length: 14
V: TRBV5-4
D: .
DNA: TGTGCCAGCAGCGTCGACGCCAATAATGAAAAACTGTTTTTT
CDR3: CASSVDANNEKLFF

J: TRBJ2-1
size: .
length: 14
V: TRBV6-5
D: .
DNA: TGTGCCAGCAGCTGGGGATTGGCCTACAATGAGCAGTTCTTC
CDR3: CASSWGLAYNEQFF

J: TRBJ1-5
size: few
length: 14
V: TRBV4-1
D: .
DNA: TGCGCCAGCAGCCAAGTGGGGGCCAATCAGCCCCAGCATTTT
CDR3: CASSQVGANQPQHF

J: TRBJ2-1
size: .
length: 16
V: TRBV5-1
D: TRBD2
DNA: TGCGCCAGCAGCGGACTGACTAGCGGGGGCTTTAGTGAGCAGTTCTTC
CDR3: CASSGLTSGGFSEQFF

J: TRBJ2-3
size: .
length: 16
V: TRBV6-5
D: TRBD2
DNA: TGTGCCAGCAGTTACTCCCTAGCGGGGGGCACAGATACGCAGTATTTT
CDR3: CASSYSLAGGTDTQYF

J: TRBJ2-6
size: .
length: 16
V: TRBV27
D: .
DNA: TGTGCCAGCAGTCCGCCTACAGGGACTGGGGCCAACGTCCTGACTTTC
CDR3: CASSPPTGTGANVLTF

J: TRBJ1-1
size: .
length: 13
V: TRBV2
D: .
DNA: TGTGCCAGCAGTGAAGCGCTGGCAGTTGAAGCTTTCTTT
CDR3: CASSEALAVEAFF

J: TRBJ1-5
size: .
length: 14
V: TRBV27
D: TRBD1
DNA: TGTGCCAGCAGTTTCACAGGGGGCAATCAGCCCCAGCATTTT
CDR3: CASSFTGGNQPQHF

J: TRBJ1-1
size: .
length: 15
V: TRBV4-1
D: .
DNA: TGCGCCAGCAGCCAAGAAACCAGAGCGAACACTGAAGCTTTCTTT
CDR3: CASSQETRANTEAFF

J: TRBJ2-3
size: .
length: 14
V: TRBV27
D: .
DNA: TGTGCCAGCAGTTTATGGTTTGACACAGATACGCAGTATTTT
CDR3: CASSLWFDTDTQYF

J: TRBJ1-4
size: .
length: 15
V: TRBV11-2
D: .
DNA: TGTGCCAGCAGCTTGACTCAGGGAGATAGTGAAAAACTGTTTTTT
CDR3: CASSLTQGDSEKLFF

J: TRBJ2-7
size: once
length: 16
V: TRBV5-8
D: TRBD1
DNA: TGTGCCAGCAGCTACCCGGGACAGGGGGCTCTGTACGAGCAGTACTTC
CDR3: CASSYPGQGALYEQYF

J: TRBJ2-1
size: .
length: 11
V: TRBV6-6
D: .
DNA: TGTGCCAGCAGCTATTGGAATGAGCAGTTCTTC
CDR3: CASSYWNEQFF

J: TRBJ2-7
size: .
length: 15
V: TRBV7-6
D: .
DNA: TGTGCCAGCAGCTTAGGGGGGAGTAGCTCCTACGAGCAGTACTTC
CDR3: CASSLGGSSSYEQYF

J: TRBJ2-5
size: .
length: 13
V: TRBV10-3
D: .
DNA: TGTGCCATCAGTGACGTTACCCAAGAGACCCAGTACTTC
CDR3: CAISDVTQETQYF

J: TRBJ1-2
size: .
length: 12
V: TRBV27
D: .
DNA: TGTGCCAGCAGTTCAGGGAACCAGGGCTACACCTTC
CDR3: CASSSGNQGYTF

J: TRBJ2-5
size: many
length: 14
V: TRBV10-3
D: TRBD2
DNA: TGTGCCACCACTAGCGGGGGGTTCCAAGAGACCCAGTACTTC
CDR3: CATTSGGFQETQYF

J: TRBJ2-7
size: .
length: 13
V: TRBV7-3
D: .
DNA: TGTGCCAGCAGCTTAACGGTGGGTTACGAGCAGTACTTC
CDR3: CASSLTVGYEQYF

J: TRBJ2-1
size: .
length: 15
V: TRBV27
D: TRBD1
DNA: TGTGCCAGCAGTTCACAGGGGGGAGGCTACAATGAGCAGTTCTTC
CDR3: CASSSQGGGYNEQFF

J: TRBJ1-6
size: .
length: 17
V: TRBV9
D: TRBD1
DNA: TGTGCCAGCAGCGCGGCTGCAGGGGGCGGGGATAATTCACCCCTCCACTTT
CDR3: CASSAAAGGGDNSPLHF